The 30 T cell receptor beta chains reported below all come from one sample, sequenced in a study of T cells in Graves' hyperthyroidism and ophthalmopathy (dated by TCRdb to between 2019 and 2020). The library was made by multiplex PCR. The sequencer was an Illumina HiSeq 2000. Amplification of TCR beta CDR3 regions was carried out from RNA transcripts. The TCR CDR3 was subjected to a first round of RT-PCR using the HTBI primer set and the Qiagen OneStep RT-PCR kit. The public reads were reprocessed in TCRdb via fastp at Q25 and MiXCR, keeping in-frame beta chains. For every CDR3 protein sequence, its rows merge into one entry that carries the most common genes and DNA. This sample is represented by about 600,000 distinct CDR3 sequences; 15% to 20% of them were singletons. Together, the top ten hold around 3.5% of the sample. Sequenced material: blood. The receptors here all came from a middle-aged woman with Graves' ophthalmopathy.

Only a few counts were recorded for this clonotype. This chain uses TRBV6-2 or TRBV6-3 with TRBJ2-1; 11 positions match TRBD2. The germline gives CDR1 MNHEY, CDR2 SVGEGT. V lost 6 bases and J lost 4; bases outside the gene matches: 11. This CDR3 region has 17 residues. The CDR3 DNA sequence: TGTGCCAGCAGGGACGGGACTAGCGGTAACTTTTACAATGAGCAGTTCTTC. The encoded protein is CASRDGTSGNFYNEQFF.

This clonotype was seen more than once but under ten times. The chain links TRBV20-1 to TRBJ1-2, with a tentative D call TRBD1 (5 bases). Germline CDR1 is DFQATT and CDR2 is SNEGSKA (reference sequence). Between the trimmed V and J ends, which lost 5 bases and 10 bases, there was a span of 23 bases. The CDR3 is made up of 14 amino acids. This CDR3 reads CSARGRTRGKDYTF. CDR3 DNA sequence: TGCAGTGCTCGAGGGCGGACGAGGGGCAAAGACTACACCTTC.

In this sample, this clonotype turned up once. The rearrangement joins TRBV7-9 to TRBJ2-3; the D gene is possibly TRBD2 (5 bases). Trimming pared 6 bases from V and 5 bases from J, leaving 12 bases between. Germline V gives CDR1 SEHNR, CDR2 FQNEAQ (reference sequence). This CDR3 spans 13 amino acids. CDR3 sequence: CASRLAGLDTQYF. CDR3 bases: TGTGCCAGCAGGTTGGCAGGACTAGATACGCAGTATTTT.

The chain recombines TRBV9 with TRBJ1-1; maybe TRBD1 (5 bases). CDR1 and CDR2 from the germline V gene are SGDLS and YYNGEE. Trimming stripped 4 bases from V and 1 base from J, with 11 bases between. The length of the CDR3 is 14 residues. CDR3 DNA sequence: TGTGCCAGCAGCCCCATAGACAGGAACACTGAAGCTTTCTTT. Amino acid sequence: CASSPIDRNTEAFF. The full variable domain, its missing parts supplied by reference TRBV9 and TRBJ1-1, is DSGVTQTPKHLITATGQRVTLRCSPRSGDLSVYWYQQSLDQGLQFLIQYYNGEERAKGNILERFSAQQFPDLHSELNLSSLELGDSALYFCASSPIDRNTEAFFGQGTRLTVV.

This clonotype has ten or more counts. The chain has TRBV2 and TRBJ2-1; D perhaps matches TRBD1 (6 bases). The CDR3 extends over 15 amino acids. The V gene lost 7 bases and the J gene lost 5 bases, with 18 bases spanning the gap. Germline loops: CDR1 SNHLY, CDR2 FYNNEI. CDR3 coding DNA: TGTGCCAGCATTGGGGTACAGGGTACGAACAATGAGCAGTTCTTC. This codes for CASIGVQGTNNEQFF.

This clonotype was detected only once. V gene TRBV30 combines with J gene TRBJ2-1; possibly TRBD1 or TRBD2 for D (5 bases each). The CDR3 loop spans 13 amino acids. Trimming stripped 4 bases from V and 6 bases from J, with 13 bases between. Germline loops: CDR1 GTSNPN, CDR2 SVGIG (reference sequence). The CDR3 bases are TGTGCCTGGACGCCGGGACCGCTCAATGAGCAGTTCTTC. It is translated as CAWTPGPLNEQFF.

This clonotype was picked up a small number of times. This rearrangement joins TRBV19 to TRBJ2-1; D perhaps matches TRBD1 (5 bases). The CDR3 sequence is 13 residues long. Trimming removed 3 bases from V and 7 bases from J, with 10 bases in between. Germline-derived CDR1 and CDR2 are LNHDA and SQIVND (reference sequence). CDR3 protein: CASSISGFNEQFF. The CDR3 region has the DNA TGTGCCAGTAGTATCTCAGGGTTTAATGAGCAGTTCTTC.

The CDR3 reads CASSAGSGGATDTQYF. DNA of the CDR3: TGTGCCAGCAGCGCAGGTAGCGGGGGGGCCACAGATACGCAGTATTTT. This chain links TRBV7-9 with TRBJ2-3; TRBD2 aligns across 11 bases. V lost 5 bases to trimming and J lost 2 bases; unmatched junction nucleotides: 6. The CDR3 is 16 residues long. In germline, CDR1 is SEHNR, CDR2 FQNEAQ (reference sequence). Full variable domain (remainder filled in from reference TRBV7-9 and TRBJ2-3): DTGVSQNPRHKITKRGQNVTFRCDPISEHNRLYWYRQTLGQGPEFLTYFQNEAQLEKSRLLSDRFSAERPKGSFSTLEIQRTEQGDSAMYLCASSAGSGGATDTQYFGPGTRLTVL.

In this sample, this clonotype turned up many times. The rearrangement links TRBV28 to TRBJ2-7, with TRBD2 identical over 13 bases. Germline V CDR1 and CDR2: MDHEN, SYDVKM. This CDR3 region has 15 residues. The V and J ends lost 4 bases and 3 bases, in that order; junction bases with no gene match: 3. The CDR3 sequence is CASSSRLAGGYEQYF. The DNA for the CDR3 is TGTGCCAGCAGTTCCCGACTAGCGGGGGGCTACGAGCAGTACTTC.

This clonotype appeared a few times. The CDR3 sequence is CSPREATNEKLFF. The CDR3 DNA reads TGCAGCCCCCGGGAAGCAACTAATGAAAAACTGTTTTTT. The chain links TRBV29-1 to TRBJ1-4; D ambiguous. The length of the CDR3 is 13 residues. Trimming cost V 8 bases and J 0 bases, with 10 bases left between them. Germline CDR1 and CDR2: SQVTM and ANQGSEA.

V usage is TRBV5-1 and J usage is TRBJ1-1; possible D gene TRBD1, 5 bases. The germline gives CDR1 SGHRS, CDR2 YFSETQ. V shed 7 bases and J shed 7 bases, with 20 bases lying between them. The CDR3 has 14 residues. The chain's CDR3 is CASGSSGRIDEAFF. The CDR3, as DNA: TGCGCCAGCGGATCGTCAGGGAGGATAGATGAAGCTTTCTTT.

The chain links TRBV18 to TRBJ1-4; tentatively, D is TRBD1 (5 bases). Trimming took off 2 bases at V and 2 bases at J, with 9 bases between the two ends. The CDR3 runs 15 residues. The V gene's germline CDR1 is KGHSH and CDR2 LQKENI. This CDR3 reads CASSPAGSTNEKLFF. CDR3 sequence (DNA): TGTGCCAGCTCACCAGCAGGGTCTACTAATGAAAAACTGTTTTTT.

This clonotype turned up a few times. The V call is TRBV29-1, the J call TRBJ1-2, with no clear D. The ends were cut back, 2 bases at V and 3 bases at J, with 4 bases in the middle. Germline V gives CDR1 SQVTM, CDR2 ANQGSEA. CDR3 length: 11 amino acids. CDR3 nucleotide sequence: TGCAGCGTTGAAAGTTACTATGGCTACACCTTC. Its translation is CSVESYYGYTF.

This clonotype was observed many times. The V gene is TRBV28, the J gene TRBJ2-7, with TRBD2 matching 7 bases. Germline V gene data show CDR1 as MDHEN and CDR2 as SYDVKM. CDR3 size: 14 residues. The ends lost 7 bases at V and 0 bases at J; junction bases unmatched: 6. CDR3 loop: CASIGEGSSYEQYF. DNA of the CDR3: TGTGCCAGCATAGGGGAGGGGAGCTCCTACGAGCAGTACTTC. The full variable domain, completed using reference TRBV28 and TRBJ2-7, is DVKVTQSSRYLVKRTGEKVFLECVQDMDHENMFWYRQDPGLGLRLIYFSYDVKMKEKGDIPEGYSVSREKKERFSLILESASTNQTSMYLCASIGEGSSYEQYFGPGTRLTVT.

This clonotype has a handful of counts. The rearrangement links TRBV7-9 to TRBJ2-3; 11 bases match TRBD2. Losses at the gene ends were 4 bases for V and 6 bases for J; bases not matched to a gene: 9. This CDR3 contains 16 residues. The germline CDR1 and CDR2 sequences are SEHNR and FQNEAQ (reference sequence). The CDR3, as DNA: TGTGCCAGCAGCTCCGGACTAGCGGGTTCCCTCGATACGCAGTATTTT. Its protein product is CASSSGLAGSLDTQYF.

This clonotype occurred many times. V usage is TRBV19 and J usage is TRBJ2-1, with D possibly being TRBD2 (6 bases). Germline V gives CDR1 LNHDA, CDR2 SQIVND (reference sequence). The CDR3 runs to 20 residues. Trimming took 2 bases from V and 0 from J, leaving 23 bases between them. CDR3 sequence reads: CASSIMGPGRGSSSYNEQFF. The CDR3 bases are TGTGCCAGTAGTATAATGGGGCCAGGGCGGGGCAGCAGCTCCTACAATGAGCAGTTCTTC.

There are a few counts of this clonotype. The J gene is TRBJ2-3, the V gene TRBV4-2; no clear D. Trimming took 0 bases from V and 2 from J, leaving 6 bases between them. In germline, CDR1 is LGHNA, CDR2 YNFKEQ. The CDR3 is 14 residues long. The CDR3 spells CASSQDKPTDTQYF. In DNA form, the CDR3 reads TGTGCCAGCAGCCAAGATAAACCCACAGATACGCAGTATTTT.

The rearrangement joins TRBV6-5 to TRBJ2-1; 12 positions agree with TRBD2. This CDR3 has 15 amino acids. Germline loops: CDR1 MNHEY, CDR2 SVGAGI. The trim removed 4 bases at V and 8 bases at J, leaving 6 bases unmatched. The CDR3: CASSSTSGREYEQFF. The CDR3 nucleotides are TGTGCCAGCAGTTCGACTAGCGGGAGAGAATATGAGCAGTTCTTC.

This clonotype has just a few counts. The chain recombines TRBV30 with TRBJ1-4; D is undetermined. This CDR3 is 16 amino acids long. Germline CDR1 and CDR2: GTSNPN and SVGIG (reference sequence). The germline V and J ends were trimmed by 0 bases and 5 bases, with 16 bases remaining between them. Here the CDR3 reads CAWSVPGLPMNEKLFF. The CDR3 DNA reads TGTGCCTGGAGTGTCCCCGGTCTCCCAATGAATGAAAAACTGTTTTTT. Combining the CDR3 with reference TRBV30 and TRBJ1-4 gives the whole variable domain SQTIHQWPATLVQPVGSPLSLECTVEGTSNPNLYWYRQAAGRGLQLLFYSVGIGQISSEVPQNLSASRPQDRQFILSSKKLLLSDSGFYLCAWSVPGLPMNEKLFFGSGTQLSVL.

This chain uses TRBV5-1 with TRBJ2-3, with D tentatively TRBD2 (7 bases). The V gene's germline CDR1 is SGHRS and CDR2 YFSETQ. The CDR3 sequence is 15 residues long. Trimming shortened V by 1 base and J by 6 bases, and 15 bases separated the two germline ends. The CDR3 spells CASSLWGGAGDTQYF. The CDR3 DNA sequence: TGCGCCAGCAGCTTGTGGGGGGGCGCGGGGGATACGCAGTATTTT.

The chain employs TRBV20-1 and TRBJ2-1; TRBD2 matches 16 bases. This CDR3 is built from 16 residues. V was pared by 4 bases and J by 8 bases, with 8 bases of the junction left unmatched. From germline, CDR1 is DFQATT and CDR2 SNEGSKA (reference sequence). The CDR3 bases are TGCAGTGCTAAAGAGGGGGGACTAGCGGGAGGGGATGAGCAGTTCTTC. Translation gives CSAKEGGLAGGDEQFF.

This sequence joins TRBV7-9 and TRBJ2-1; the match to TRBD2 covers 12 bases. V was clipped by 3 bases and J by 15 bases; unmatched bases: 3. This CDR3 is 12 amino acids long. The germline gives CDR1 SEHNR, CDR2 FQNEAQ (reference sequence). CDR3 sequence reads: CASSLTSGRRFF. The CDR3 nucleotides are TGTGCCAGCAGCTTGACTAGCGGGAGAAGGTTCTTC.

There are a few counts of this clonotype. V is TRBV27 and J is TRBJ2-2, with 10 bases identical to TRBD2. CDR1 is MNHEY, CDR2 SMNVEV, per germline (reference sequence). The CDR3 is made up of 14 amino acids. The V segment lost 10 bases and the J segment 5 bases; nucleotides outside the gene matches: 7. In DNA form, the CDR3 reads TGTGCCACGAAGCGGGAGGGCCTGACCGGGGAGCTGTTTTTT. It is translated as CATKREGLTGELFF.

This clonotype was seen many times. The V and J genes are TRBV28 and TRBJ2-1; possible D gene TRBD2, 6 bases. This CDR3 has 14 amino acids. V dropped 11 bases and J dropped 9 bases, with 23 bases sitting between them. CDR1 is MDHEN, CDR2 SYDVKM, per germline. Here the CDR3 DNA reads TGTGCCGCAAAGGCCCCTTCCGGGGGAGGTGAGCAGTTCTTC. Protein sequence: CAAKAPSGGGEQFF.

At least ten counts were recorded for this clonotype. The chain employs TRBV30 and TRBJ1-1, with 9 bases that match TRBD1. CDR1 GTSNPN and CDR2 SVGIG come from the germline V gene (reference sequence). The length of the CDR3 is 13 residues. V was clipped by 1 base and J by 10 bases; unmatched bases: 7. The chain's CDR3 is CAWSGTGDTAAFF. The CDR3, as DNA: TGTGCCTGGAGTGGGACAGGGGATACGGCAGCTTTCTTT.

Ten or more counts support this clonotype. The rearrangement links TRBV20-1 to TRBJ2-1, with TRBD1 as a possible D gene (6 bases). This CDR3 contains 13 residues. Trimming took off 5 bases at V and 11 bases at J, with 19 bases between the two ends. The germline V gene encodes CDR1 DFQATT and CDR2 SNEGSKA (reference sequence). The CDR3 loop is CSAGLDSFPKQFF. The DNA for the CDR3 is TGCAGTGCTGGCTTGGACAGTTTCCCCAAGCAGTTCTTC.

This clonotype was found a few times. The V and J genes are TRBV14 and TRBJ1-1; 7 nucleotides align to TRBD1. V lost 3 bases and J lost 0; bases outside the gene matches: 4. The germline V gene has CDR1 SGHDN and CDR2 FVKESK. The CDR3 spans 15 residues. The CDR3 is CASSQLTGVNTEAFF. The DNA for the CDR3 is TGTGCCAGCAGCCAGCTCACAGGGGTGAACACTGAAGCTTTCTTT. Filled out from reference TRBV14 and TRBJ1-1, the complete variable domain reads EAGVTQFPSHSVIEKGQTVTLRCDPISGHDNLYWYRRVMGKEIKFLLHFVKESKQDESGMPNNRFLAERTGGTYSTLKVQPAELEDSGVYFCASSQLTGVNTEAFFGQGTRLTVV.

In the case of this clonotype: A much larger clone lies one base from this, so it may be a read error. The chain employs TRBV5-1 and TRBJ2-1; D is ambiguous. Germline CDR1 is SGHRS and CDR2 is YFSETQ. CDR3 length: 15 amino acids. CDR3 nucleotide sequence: TGCGCCAGCAGCTTGGATGGTTCCCCTCGCAATGAGCAGCTCTTC. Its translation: CASSLDGSPRNEQLF.

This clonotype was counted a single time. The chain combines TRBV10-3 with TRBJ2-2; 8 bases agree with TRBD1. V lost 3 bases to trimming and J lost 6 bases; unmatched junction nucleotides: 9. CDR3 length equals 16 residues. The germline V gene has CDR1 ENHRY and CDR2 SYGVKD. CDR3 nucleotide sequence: TGTGCCATCAGTGAAAAGCAGGGGGCGATCGCCGGGGAGCTGTTTTTT. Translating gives CAISEKQGAIAGELFF.

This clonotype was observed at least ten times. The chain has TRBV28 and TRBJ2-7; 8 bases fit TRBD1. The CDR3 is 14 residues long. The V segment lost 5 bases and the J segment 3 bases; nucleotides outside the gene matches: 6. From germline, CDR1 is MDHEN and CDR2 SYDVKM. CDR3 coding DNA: TGTGCCAGCAGTCCCCGACAGGGGTACTACGAGCAGTACTTC. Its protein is CASSPRQGYYEQYF.